This T cell receptor beta chain was identified during a study of control samples from healthy donors and cancer patients. Clones were read by immunoSEQ multiplex PCR, and TCRdb kept only the in-frame ones, dropping some. This sample yields roughly 64,000 clones, of which about nine tenths are seen a single time; around 1.2% belongs to the top ten. V dropped 0 bases and J dropped 3; count of bases not matched to a gene: 10. The CDR3 has 17 amino acids. Germline V lookup: CDR1 GTSNPN, CDR2 SVGIG (reference sequence). The sequencing sample was made of PBMCs. This chain links TRBV30 with TRBJ2-1; 8 bases match TRBD2. This receptor was taken from a woman aged 45-59 years with colorectal cancer. The CDR3 region has the DNA TGTGCCTGGAGTGTACGACTAAGGAGCGGGGGCTACAATGAGCAGTTCTTC. Protein sequence: CAWSVRLRSGGYNEQFF.